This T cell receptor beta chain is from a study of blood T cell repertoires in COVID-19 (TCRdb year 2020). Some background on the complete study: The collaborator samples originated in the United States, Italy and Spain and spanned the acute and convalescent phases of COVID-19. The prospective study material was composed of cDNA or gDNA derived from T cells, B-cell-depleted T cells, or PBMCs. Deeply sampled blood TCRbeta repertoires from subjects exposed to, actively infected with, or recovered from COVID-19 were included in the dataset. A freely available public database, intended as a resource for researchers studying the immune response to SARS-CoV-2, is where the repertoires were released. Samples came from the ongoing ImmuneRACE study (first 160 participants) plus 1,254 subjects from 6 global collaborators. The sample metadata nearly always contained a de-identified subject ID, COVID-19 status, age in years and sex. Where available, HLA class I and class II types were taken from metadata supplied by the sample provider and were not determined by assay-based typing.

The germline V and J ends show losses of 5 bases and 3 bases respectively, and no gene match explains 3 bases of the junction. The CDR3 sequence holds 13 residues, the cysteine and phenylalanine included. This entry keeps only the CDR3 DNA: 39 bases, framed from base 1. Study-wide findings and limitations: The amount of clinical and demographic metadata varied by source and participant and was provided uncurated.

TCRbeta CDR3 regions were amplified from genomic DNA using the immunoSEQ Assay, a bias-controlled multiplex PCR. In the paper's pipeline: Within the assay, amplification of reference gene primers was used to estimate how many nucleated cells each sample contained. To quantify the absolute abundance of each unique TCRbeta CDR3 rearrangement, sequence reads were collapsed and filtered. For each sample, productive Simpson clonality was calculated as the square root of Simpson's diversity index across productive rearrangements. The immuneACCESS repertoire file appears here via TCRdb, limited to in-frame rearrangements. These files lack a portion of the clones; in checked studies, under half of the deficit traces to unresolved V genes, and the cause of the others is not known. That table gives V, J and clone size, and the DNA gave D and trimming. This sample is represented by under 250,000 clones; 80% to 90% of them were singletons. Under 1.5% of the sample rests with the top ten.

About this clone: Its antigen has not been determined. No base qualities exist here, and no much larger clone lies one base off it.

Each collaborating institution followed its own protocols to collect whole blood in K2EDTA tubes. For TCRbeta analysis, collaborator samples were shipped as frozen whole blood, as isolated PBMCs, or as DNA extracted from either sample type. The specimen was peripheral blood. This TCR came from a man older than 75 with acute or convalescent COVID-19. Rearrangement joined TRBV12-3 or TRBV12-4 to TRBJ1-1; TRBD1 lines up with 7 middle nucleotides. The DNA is TGTGCCAGCAGTAACAGGGGATACACTGAAGCTTTCTTT. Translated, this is CASSNRGYTEAFF.